The TCR beta chain described here comes from a study of technical replicates of blood from a handful of donors. The CDR3 extends over 14 amino acids. Germline trimming cut 6 bases from V and 6 bases from J; bases unmatched to any gene: 5. Germline CDR1 reads MNHEY; CDR2 reads SVGAGI. Clones were read by immunoSEQ multiplex PCR, and TCRdb kept only the in-frame ones, dropping some. The sample records approximately 70,000 clones, about 97% being singletons. The TCR sequence derives from a human donor in good health. Sequences were obtained from T cells isolated from PBMCs. The J gene is TRBJ1-4, the V gene TRBV6-5, with TRBD1 matching 9 bases. The CDR3 bases are TGTGCCAGCAGACAACAGGGGGCTGATGAAAAACTGTTTTTT. It translates to CASRQQGADEKLFF.